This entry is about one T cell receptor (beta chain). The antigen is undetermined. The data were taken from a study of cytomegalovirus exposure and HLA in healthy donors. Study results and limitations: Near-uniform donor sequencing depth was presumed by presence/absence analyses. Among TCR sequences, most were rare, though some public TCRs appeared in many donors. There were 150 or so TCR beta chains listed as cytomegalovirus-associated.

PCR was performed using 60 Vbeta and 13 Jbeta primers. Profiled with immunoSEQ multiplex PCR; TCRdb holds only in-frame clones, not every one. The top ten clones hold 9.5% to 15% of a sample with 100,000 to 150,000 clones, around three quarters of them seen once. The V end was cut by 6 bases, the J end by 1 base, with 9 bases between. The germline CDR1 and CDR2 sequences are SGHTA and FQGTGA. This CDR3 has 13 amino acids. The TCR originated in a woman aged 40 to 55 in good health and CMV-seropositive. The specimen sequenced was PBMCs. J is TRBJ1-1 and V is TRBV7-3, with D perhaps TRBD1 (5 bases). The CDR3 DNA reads TGTGCCAGCAGGGAAAGGGGGAACACTGAAGCTTTCTTT. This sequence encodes CASRERGNTEAFF.